This T cell receptor beta chain was identified in a study of blood T cell repertoires in COVID-19. About the study: Acute-phase and convalescent COVID-19 samples originated in the United States, Italy and Spain. Sources were T cells, B-cell-depleted T cells, or PBMCs; the material itself was cDNA or gDNA.

Those enrolled in Seattle joined during active infection and were followed longitudinally afterward. This CDR3 region has 15 residues. The germline V gene encodes CDR1 SEHNR and CDR2 FQNEAQ (reference sequence). Trimming stripped 0 bases from V and 3 bases from J, with 12 bases between. Original data processing: From reference gene primer amplification, estimates of nucleated cell counts were derived. Clones were sequenced by immunoSEQ multiplex PCR, and TCRdb holds only the in-frame ones, with some missing. D and trimming were read from the DNA, whereas the V and J calls and clone size are those reported in that table. The sample lists 150,000 to 200,000 clones; 70% to 90% were seen once.

The specimen was peripheral blood. V is TRBV7-9 and J is TRBJ2-7; perhaps TRBD2 as D (6 bases). This TCR derives from a man older than 75 with COVID-19, enrolled during active disease. The CDR3, as DNA: TGTGCCAGCAGCTTAGCCCCGACCGGGGGCTACGAGCAGTACTTC. This sequence encodes CASSLAPTGGYEQYF.